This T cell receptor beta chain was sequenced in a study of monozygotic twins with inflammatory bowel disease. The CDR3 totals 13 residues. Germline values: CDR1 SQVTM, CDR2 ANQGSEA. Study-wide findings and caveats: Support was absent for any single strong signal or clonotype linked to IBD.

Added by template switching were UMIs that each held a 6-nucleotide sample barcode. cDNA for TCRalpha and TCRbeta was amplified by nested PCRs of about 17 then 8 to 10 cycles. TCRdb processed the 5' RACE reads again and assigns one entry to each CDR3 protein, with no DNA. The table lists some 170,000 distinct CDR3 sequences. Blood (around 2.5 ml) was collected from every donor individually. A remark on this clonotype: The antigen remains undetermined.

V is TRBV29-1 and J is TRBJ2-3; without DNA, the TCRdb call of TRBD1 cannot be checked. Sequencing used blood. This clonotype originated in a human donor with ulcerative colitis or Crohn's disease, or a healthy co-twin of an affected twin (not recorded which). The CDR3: CSVPDWGADTQYF.